What follows is one T cell receptor (beta chain) and its context. Per the study methods: From reference gene primer amplification, estimates of nucleated cell counts were derived. Sequenced by immunoSEQ multiplex PCR; TCRdb stores in-frame clones only, minus some. V, J and clone size are taken as reported in that table, and D and trimming were inferred from the DNA itself. The data contain some 150,000 clones, approximately 86% of them singletons. The source of the sample is a study of blood T cell repertoires in COVID-19. Study background: Samples came from the United States, Italy and Spain, spanning acute and convalescent COVID-19. PBMCs, B-cell-depleted T cells, or T cells provided the cDNA or gDNA that made up the material.

CDR1 LGHDT and CDR2 YNNKEL come from the germline V gene (reference sequence). The CDR3 spans 19 residues. V dropped 4 bases and J dropped 5; count of bases not matched to a gene: 10. The chain couples TRBV3-1 (or the pseudogene TRBV3-2) to TRBJ2-2; 16 bases agree with TRBD2. The specimen was peripheral blood. The receptor was isolated from a woman aged 70-85 years with acute or convalescent COVID-19. DNA for the CDR3: TGTGCCAGCAGCCGGGGACTAGCGGGGGGGAAAAGTGGAACCGGGGAGCTGTTTTTT. Encoded protein: CASSRGLAGGKSGTGELFF.